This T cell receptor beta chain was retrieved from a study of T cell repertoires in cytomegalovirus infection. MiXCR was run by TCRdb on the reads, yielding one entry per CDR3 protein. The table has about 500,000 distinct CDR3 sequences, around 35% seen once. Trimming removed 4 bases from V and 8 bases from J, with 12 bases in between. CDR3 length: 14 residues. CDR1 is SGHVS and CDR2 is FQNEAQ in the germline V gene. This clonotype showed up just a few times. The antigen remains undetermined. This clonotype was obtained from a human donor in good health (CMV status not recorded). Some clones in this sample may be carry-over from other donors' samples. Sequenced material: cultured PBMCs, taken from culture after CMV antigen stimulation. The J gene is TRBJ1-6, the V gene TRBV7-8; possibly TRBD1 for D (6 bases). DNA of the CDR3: TGTGCCAGCAGCTCTCAGGGGACCCATTCACCCCTCCACTTT. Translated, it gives CASSSQGTHSPLHF.